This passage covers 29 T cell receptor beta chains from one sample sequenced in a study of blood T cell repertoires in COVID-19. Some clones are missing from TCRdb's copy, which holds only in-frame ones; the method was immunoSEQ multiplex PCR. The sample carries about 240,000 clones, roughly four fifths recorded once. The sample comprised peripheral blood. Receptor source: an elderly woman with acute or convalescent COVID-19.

The CDR3 region is CASSQDVTLGLQPQHF. The DNA of the CDR3 is TGCGCCAGCAGCCAAGATGTCACTCTAGGCCTACAGCCCCAGCATTTT. The chain uses TRBV4-1 and TRBJ1-5; no clear D gene. V was clipped by 0 bases and J by 7 bases, with 16 bases between them. Germline V CDR1 and CDR2: MGHRA, YSYEKL. CDR3 length: 16 residues.

The CDR3 protein is CASSSWAGGNEQYF. CDR3 coding DNA: TGTGCCAGCAGTTCGTGGGCGGGGGGAAACGAGCAGTACTTC. The V call is TRBV6-5, the J call TRBJ2-7, with 8 bases aligning to TRBD2. The CDR3 runs to 14 residues. Trimming removed 4 bases from V and 5 bases from J; junction bases left unmatched: 7. Germline CDR1 MNHEY, CDR2 SVGAGI.

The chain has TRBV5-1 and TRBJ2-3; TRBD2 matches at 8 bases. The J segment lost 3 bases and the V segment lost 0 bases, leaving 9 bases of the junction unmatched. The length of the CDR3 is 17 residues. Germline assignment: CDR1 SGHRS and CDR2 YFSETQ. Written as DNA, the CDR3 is TGCGCCAGCAGCTTGGTGGCCGGGGGGGCCGGTACAGATACGCAGTATTTT. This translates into CASSLVAGGAGTDTQYF. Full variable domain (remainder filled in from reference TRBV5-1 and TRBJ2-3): KAGVTQTPRYLIKTRGQQVTLSCSPISGHRSVSWYQQTPGQGLQFLFEYFSETQRNKGNFPGRFSGRQFSNSRSEMNVSTLELGDSALYLCASSLVAGGAGTDTQYFGPGTRLTVL.

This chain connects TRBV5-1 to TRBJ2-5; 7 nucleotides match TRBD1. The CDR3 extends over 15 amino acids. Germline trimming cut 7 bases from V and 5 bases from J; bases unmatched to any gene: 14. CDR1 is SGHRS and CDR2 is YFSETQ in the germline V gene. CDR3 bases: TGCGCCAGCCATGCCGGCAGGGACAGACCGGAGACCCAGTACTTC. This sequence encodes CASHAGRDRPETQYF.

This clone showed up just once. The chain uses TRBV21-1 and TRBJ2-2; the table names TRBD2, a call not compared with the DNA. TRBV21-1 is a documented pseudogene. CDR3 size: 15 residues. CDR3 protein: CASPALGGVNGELFF. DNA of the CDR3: TGTGCCAGCCCCGCCTTGGGGGGGGTGAACGGGGAGCTGTTTTTT.

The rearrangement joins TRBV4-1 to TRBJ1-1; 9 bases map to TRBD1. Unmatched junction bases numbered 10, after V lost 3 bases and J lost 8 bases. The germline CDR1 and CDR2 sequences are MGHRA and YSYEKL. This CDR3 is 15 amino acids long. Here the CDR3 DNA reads TGCGCCAGCAGCCAGGGCACAGGGGGCCGATGGGAAGCTTTCTTT. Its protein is CASSQGTGGRWEAFF.

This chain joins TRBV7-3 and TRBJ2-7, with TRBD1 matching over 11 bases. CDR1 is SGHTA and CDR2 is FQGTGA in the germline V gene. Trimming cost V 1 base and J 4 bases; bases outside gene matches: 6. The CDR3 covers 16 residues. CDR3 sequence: CASSLSGQGALYEQYF. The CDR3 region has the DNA TGTGCCAGCAGCTTAAGTGGACAGGGGGCTTTGTACGAGCAGTACTTC.

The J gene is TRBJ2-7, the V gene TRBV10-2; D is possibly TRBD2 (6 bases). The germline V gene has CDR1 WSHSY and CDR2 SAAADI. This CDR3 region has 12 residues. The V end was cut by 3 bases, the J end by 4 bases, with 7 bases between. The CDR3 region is CASSDRGYEQYF. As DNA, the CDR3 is TGCGCCAGCAGTGATCGGGGGTACGAGCAGTACTTC.

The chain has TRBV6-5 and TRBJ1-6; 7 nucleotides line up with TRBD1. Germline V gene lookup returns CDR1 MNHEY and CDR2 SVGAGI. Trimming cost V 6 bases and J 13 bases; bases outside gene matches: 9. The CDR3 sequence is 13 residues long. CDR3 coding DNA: TGTGCCAGCAGCTCCGACAGGGTCCGGCCCCTCCACTTT. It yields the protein CASSSDRVRPLHF.

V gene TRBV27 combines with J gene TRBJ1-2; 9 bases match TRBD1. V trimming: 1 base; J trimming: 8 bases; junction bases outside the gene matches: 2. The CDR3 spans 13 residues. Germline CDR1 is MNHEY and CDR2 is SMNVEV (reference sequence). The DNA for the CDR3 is TGTGCCAGCAGTTTATGGGGACAGGGAGGCTACACCTTC. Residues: CASSLWGQGGYTF.

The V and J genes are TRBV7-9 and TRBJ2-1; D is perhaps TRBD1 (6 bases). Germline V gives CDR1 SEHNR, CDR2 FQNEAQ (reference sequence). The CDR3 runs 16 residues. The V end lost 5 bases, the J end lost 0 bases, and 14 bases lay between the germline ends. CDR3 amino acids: CASSPQGLSSYNEQFF. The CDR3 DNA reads TGTGCCAGCAGCCCCCAGGGGCTTAGCTCCTACAATGAGCAGTTCTTC. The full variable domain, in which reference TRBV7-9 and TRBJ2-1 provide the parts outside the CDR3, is DTGVSQNPRHKITKRGQNVTFRCDPISEHNRLYWYRQTLGQGPEFLTYFQNEAQLEKSRLLSDRFSAERPKGSFSTLEIQRTEQGDSAMYLCASSPQGLSSYNEQFFGPGTRLTVL.

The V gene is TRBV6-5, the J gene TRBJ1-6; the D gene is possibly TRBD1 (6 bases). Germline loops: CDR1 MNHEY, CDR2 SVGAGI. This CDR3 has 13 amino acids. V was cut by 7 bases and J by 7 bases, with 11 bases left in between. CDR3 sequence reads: CASKDSWNSPLHF. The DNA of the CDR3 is TGTGCCAGCAAGGACAGTTGGAATTCACCCCTCCACTTT.

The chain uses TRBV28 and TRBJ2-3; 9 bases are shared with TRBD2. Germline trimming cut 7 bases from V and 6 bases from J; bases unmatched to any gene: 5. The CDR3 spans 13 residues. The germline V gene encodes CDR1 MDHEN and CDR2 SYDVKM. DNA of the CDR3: TGTGCCAGCACGAGCGGGGGGCAGGATACGCAGTATTTT. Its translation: CASTSGGQDTQYF. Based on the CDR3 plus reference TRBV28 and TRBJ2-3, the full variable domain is DVKVTQSSRYLVKRTGEKVFLECVQDMDHENMFWYRQDPGLGLRLIYFSYDVKMKEKGDIPEGYSVSREKKERFSLILESASTNQTSMYLCASTSGGQDTQYFGPGTRLTVL.

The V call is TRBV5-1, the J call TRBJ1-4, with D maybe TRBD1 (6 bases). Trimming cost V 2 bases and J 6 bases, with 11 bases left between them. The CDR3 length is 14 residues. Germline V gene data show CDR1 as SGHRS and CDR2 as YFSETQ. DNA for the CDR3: TGCGCCAGCAGCTTCCGGGACACGGATGAAAAACTGTTTTTT. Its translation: CASSFRDTDEKLFF.

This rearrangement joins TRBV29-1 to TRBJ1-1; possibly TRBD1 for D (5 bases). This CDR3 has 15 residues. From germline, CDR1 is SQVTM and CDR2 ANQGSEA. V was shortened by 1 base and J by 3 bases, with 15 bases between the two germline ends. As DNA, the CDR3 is TGCAGCGTTGAAGGGCCCGGGGGGGTGCACACTGAAGCTTTCTTT. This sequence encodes CSVEGPGGVHTEAFF. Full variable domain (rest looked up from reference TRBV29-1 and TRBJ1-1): SAVISQKPSRDICQRGTSLTIQCQVDSQVTMMFWYRQQPGQSLTLIATANQGSEATYESGFVIDKFPISRPNLTFSTLTVSNMSPEDSSIYLCSVEGPGGVHTEAFFGQGTRLTVV.

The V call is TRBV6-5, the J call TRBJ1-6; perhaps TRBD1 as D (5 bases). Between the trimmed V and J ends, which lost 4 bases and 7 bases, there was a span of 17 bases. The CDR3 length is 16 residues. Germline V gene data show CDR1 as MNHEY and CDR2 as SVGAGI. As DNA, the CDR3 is TGTGCCAGCAGTTGGGGGGTGGGCGAGGGAAATTCACCCCTCCACTTT. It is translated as CASSWGVGEGNSPLHF.

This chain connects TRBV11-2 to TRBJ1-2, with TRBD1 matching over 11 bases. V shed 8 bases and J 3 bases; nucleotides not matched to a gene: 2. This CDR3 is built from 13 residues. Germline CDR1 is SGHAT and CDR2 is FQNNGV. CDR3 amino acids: CASPGQGDYGYTF. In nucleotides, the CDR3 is TGTGCCAGCCCGGGACAGGGGGACTATGGCTACACCTTC.

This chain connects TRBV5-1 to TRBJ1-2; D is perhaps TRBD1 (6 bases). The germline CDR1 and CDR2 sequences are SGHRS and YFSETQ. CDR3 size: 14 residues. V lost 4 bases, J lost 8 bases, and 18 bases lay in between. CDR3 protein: CASSVSQGTGGYTF. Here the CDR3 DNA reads TGCGCCAGCAGCGTTTCACAGGGAACGGGCGGCTACACCTTC.

The CDR3 region is CASSSTRSSYNEQFF. The CDR3 bases are TGCGCCAGCAGCAGCACTAGGAGCTCCTACAATGAGCAGTTCTTC. V usage is TRBV5-1 and J usage is TRBJ2-1; perhaps TRBD2 as D (5 bases). The CDR3 length is 15 residues. CDR1 and CDR2 from the germline V gene are SGHRS and YFSETQ. Between the trimmed V and J ends, which lost 4 bases and 0 bases, there was a span of 11 bases.

DNA of the CDR3: TGTGCCAGCAGTTTACAACCGGGGAGATTGACTGAAGCTTTCTTT. This sequence encodes CASSLQPGRLTEAFF. The chain couples TRBV27 to TRBJ1-1; D is undetermined. V lost 2 bases to trimming and J lost 5 bases, with 15 bases between them. The CDR3 extends over 15 amino acids. Germline V gene lookup returns CDR1 MNHEY and CDR2 SMNVEV (reference sequence).

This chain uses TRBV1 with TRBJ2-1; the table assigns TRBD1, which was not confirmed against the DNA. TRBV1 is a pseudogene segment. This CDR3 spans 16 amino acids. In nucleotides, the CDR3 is TGCACCAGCAGCCCTCCAAGAGACAGGGCTTACAATGAGCAGTTCTTC. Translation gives CTSSPPRDRAYNEQFF.

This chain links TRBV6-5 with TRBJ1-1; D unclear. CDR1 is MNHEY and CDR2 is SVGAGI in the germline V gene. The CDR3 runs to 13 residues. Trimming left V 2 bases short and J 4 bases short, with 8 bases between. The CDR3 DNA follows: TGTGCCAGCAGTTACGAGGGCTTCACTGAAGCTTTCTTT. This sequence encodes CASSYEGFTEAFF.

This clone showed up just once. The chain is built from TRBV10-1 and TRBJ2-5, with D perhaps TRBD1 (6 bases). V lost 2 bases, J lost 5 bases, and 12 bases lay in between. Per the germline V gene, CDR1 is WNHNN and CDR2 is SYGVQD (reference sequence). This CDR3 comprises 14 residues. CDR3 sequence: CASSEGGGRETQYF. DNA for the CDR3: TGCGCCAGCAGTGAGGGTGGGGGCCGTGAGACCCAGTACTTC.

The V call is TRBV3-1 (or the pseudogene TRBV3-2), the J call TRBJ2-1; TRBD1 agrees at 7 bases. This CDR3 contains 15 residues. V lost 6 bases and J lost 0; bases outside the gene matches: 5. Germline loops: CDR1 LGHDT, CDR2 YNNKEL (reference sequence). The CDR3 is CASSRDSDSYNEQFF. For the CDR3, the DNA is TGTGCCAGCAGTCGGGACAGTGACTCCTACAATGAGCAGTTCTTC.

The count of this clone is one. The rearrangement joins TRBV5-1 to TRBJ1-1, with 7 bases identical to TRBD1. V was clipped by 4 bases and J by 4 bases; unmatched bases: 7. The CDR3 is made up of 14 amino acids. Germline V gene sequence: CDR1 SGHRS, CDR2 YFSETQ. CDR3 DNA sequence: TGCGCCAGCAGCACGACAGGGTTGGGCACTGAAGCTTTCTTT. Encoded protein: CASSTTGLGTEAFF.

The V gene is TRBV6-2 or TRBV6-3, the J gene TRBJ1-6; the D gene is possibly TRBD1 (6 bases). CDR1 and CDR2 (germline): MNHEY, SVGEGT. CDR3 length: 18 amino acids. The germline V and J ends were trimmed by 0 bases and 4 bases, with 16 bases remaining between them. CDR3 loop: CASSYSFGGLVYNSPLHF. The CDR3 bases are TGTGCCAGCAGTTACTCGTTTGGGGGCCTCGTGTATAATTCACCCCTCCACTTT.

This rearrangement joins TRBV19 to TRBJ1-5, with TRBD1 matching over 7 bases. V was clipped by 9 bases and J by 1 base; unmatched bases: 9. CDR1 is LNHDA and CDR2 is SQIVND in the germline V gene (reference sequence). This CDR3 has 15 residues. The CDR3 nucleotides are TGTGCCAGCCGGAAGGGGGCTAGGAGCAATCAGCCCCAGCATTTT. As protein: CASRKGARSNQPQHF. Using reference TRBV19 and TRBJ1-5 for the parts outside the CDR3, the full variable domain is DGGITQSPKYLFRKEGQNVTLSCEQNLNHDAMYWYRQDPGQGLRLIYYSQIVNDFQKGDIAEGYSVSREKKESFPLTVTSAQKNPTAFYLCASRKGARSNQPQHFGDGTRLSIL.

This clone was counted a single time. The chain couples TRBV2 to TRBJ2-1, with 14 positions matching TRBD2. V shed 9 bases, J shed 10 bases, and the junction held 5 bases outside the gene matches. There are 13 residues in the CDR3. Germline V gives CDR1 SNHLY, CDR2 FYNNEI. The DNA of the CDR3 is TGTGCCAGTCGACTAGCGGGGGGGAACGAGCAGTTCTTC. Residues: CASRLAGGNEQFF.

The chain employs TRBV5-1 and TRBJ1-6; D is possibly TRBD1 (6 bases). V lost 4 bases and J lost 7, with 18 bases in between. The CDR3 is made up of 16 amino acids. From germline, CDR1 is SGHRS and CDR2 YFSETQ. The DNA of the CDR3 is TGCGCCAGCAGCCGGGACACCACGTCGCGGAATTCACCCCTCCACTTT. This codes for CASSRDTTSRNSPLHF.